One sample yielded the 12 T cell receptor beta chains listed below, sequenced in a study of beta chain features in type 1 diabetes. TCRB transcripts that were expressed got sequenced, as all of the isolated RNA had been reverse transcribed. Assay used: immunoSEQ multiplex PCR; TCRdb lists only in-frame clones, some missing. The table includes 850,000 to 900,000 clones, 15% to 20% detected once. The sequenced material came from naive CD4+ T cells from blood. These receptor sequences come from a woman aged 18-29 years in good health.

The rearrangement joins TRBV7-2 to TRBJ2-7, with D unresolved. CDR1 and CDR2 (germline): SGHTA, FQGNSA. Trimming took off 3 bases at V and 6 bases at J, with 12 bases between the two ends. This CDR3 region has 13 residues. The CDR3 protein is CASSFTVRGEQYF. The CDR3 DNA sequence: TGTGCCAGCAGCTTCACGGTACGTGGCGAGCAGTACTTC.

This clone was observed a few times. The chain carries TRBV29-1 and TRBJ2-7; 9 positions agree with TRBD2. Germline V gives CDR1 SQVTM, CDR2 ANQGSEA. Trimming took 5 bases from V and 6 from J; bases not matched to a gene: 11. The CDR3 consists of 14 residues. This CDR3 reads CSVYWTSAGREQYF. DNA for the CDR3: TGCAGCGTTTATTGGACTAGCGCAGGCCGCGAGCAGTACTTC.

This clone was recorded once. V usage is TRBV28 and J usage is TRBJ2-2; no clear D gene. V was trimmed by 4 bases and J by 5 bases, leaving 11 bases between them. CDR1 and CDR2 (germline): MDHEN, SYDVKM. The CDR3 runs 14 residues. In nucleotides, the CDR3 is TGTGCCAGCAGTTCCGAGTCGCTTACCGGGGAGCTGTTTTTT. Protein: CASSSESLTGELFF.

This clone occurred a few times. The rearrangement links TRBV7-3 to TRBJ2-1; D not certain. Germline CDR1 SGHTA, CDR2 FQGTGA. The CDR3 spans 12 residues. The V and J ends lost 1 base and 9 bases respectively, with 7 bases between them. The CDR3 nucleotides read TGTGCCAGCAGCTTAATGGGTTTTGAGCAGTTCTTC. As protein: CASSLMGFEQFF.

This chain links TRBV9 with TRBJ1-5, with D possibly being TRBD1 (6 bases). CDR3 length: 14 residues. Germline V gene sequence: CDR1 SGDLS, CDR2 YYNGEE. Trimming shortened V by 0 bases and J by 9 bases, and 13 bases separated the two germline ends. Here the CDR3 DNA reads TGTGCCAGCAGCGTAGGGGACATGACACGGCCCCAGCATTTT. Protein sequence: CASSVGDMTRPQHF.

V gene TRBV6-6 combines with J gene TRBJ2-7; the D gene is possibly TRBD2 (6 bases). CDR1 is MNHNY, CDR2 SVGAGI, per germline (reference sequence). Trimming took 6 bases from V and 2 from J, leaving 14 bases between them. The CDR3 length is 14 residues. The CDR3 is CASRDSRRAYEQYF. CDR3 bases: TGTGCCAGCAGGGATTCACGGAGGGCCTACGAGCAGTACTTC.

This clone was recorded a few times. The V gene is TRBV18, the J gene TRBJ1-5; D is uncertain. Germline CDR1 reads KGHSH; CDR2 reads LQKENI. V dropped 0 bases and J dropped 4 bases, with 7 bases sitting between them. The length of the CDR3 is 14 residues. The CDR3 spells CASSPPGENQPQHF. The CDR3 DNA is TGTGCCAGCTCACCACCTGGAGAAAATCAGCCCCAGCATTTT.

This clone showed up just a few times. The sample carries other DNA sequences with the same CDR3. The J gene is TRBJ2-7, the V gene TRBV10-3; 7 bases align to TRBD1. From germline, CDR1 is ENHRY and CDR2 SYGVKD. The V segment lost 5 bases and the J segment 1 base; nucleotides outside the gene matches: 2. The CDR3 totals 13 residues. The CDR3 reads CAISRQGSYEQYF. CDR3 sequence (DNA): TGTGCCATCAGTCGACAGGGATCCTACGAGCAGTACTTC.

Turning to this clone: This sample also contains other DNA sequences that code for the same CDR3. The chain uses TRBV2 and TRBJ2-5; possibly TRBD1 for D (6 bases). This CDR3 is 12 amino acids long. V was cut by 6 bases and J by 4 bases, with 9 bases left in between. The germline gives CDR1 SNHLY, CDR2 FYNNEI. Here the CDR3 reads CASRTGGETQYF. The CDR3 DNA follows: TGTGCCAGCAGGACAGGTGGAGAGACCCAGTACTTC. Filled out from reference TRBV2 and TRBJ2-5, the complete variable domain reads EPEVTQTPSHQVTQMGQEVILRCVPISNHLYFYWYRQILGQKVEFLVSFYNNEISEKSEIFDDQFSVERPDGSNFTLKIRSTKLEDSAMYFCASRTGGETQYFGPGTRLLVL.

This clone showed up just a few times. This chain links TRBV7-6 with TRBJ1-2, with D tentatively TRBD1 (5 bases). Trimming removed 7 bases at V and 4 bases at J, with 19 bases between. The CDR3 length is 15 residues. Germline assignment: CDR1 SGHVS and CDR2 FNYEAQ. CDR3 in DNA: TGTGCCAGCACCTTTCTGGGGGACGGGGTCTATGGCTACACCTTC. Translated: CASTFLGDGVYGYTF.

This clone was observed a handful of times. The CDR3 DNA is TGTGCCAGCAGTGAAGCGATCAAACTGTTTTTT. Protein product: CASSEAIKLFF. The genes are TRBV6-1 and TRBJ1-4; no clear D. Per the germline V gene, CDR1 is MNHNS and CDR2 is SASEGT. The ends were cut back, 0 bases at V and 11 bases at J, with 4 bases in the middle. CDR3 length: 11 amino acids.

V usage is TRBV7-9 and J usage is TRBJ2-3; D gene uncertain. The CDR3 totals 14 residues. Germline values: CDR1 SEHNR, CDR2 FQNEAQ (reference sequence). V gave up 1 base and J gave up 4 bases, with 9 bases separating them. The CDR3 DNA is TGTGCCAGCAGCTTAGATCCCTTAGCAGATACGCAGTATTTT. Its translation: CASSLDPLADTQYF.